This is a list of T cell receptor beta chains from one sample in a study of shared clonotypes between healthy human individuals. The protocol was immunoSEQ multiplex PCR, while the TCRdb copy is restricted to in-frame clones and leaves out a portion. The table lists about 2.5 million clones, 85% to 95% of them singletons. The sequencing sample was made of naive CD4+ T cells from PBMCs. Every receptor here comes from a man aged 18-30 years in good health. Some clones in this sample may be carry-over from other donors' samples. Both conserved end residues are part of each CDR3. Fields, in order: V gene, D gene, clone size, J gene, CDR3 DNA, CDR3 protein. The D gene is left open where the match is weak. Rows may omit the clone size; those that give it use once, few, many or a size class.

V gene: TRBV5-1
D gene: -
clone size: -
J gene: TRBJ2-2
CDR3 DNA: TGCGCCAGCCGAACCAACAGGGAGGCGAACACCGGGGAGCTGTTTTTT
CDR3 protein: CASRTNREANTGELFF

V gene: TRBV6-5
D gene: TRBD2
clone size: once
J gene: TRBJ2-1
CDR3 DNA: TGTGCCAGCACGGGAGCGGGGCTCTCCTACAATGAGCAGTTCTTC
CDR3 protein: CASTGAGLSYNEQFF

V gene: TRBV2
D gene: -
clone size: -
J gene: TRBJ1-5
CDR3 DNA: TGTGCCAGCAGTCCGGCCCTTAGCAATCAGCCCCAGCATTTT
CDR3 protein: CASSPALSNQPQHF

V gene: TRBV9
D gene: -
clone size: -
J gene: TRBJ2-3
CDR3 DNA: TGTGCCGCCAGCCGGACTCCCTCAAGCACAGATACGCAGTATTTT
CDR3 protein: CAASRTPSSTDTQYF

V gene: TRBV15
D gene: TRBD1
clone size: -
J gene: TRBJ2-7
CDR3 DNA: TGTGCCACCAGCAGAGAATTAAGGGGAGGACAGGGATACGAGCAGTACTTC
CDR3 protein: CATSRELRGGQGYEQYF

V gene: TRBV7-6
D gene: -
clone size: -
J gene: TRBJ1-1
CDR3 DNA: TGTGCCAGCAGCTACTCTTGGGCGCGGGGTGAGACTGAAGCTTTCTTT
CDR3 protein: CASSYSWARGETEAFF

V gene: TRBV5-4
D gene: -
clone size: -
J gene: TRBJ2-1
CDR3 DNA: TGTGCCAGCAGAACGACAGGTCGTGAGTTCTTC
CDR3 protein: CASRTTGREFF

V gene: TRBV6-6
D gene: TRBD1
clone size: -
J gene: TRBJ2-7
CDR3 DNA: TGTGCCAGCAGTTATCCAGGGGGTCGGTACGAGCAGTACTTC
CDR3 protein: CASSYPGGRYEQYF

V gene: TRBV7-2
D gene: -
clone size: once
J gene: TRBJ1-2
CDR3 DNA: TGTGCCAGCAGCTTAATCGCGGGTTCGTATGGCTACACCTTC
CDR3 protein: CASSLIAGSYGYTF

V gene: TRBV28
D gene: -
clone size: -
J gene: TRBJ2-7
CDR3 DNA: TGTGCCAGCAGTTCCGGAGGGGCTAGCTCCTACGAGCAGTACTTC
CDR3 protein: CASSSGGASSYEQYF

V gene: TRBV28
D gene: -
clone size: -
J gene: TRBJ1-5
CDR3 DNA: TGTGCCAGCAGTATCTTGGCCCAGCCCCAGCATTTT
CDR3 protein: CASSILAQPQHF

V gene: TRBV6-6
D gene: TRBD1
clone size: -
J gene: TRBJ1-2
CDR3 DNA: TGTGCCAGCAGTTCACTGGGACAGAACTATGGCTACACCTTC
CDR3 protein: CASSSLGQNYGYTF

V gene: TRBV28
D gene: TRBD1
clone size: -
J gene: TRBJ1-5
CDR3 DNA: TGTGCCAGCGGTGCAGGGGGAATAAATCAGCCCCAGCATTTT
CDR3 protein: CASGAGGINQPQHF

V gene: TRBV6-6
D gene: -
clone size: -
J gene: TRBJ2-5
CDR3 DNA: TGTGCCAGCAGTTATGATGGGAATCAAGAGACCCAGTACTTC
CDR3 protein: CASSYDGNQETQYF

V gene: TRBV28
D gene: -
clone size: -
J gene: TRBJ1-1
CDR3 DNA: TGTGCCAGCAGGGTCGGCGGACAGTCCATGAACACTGAAGCTTTCTTT
CDR3 protein: CASRVGGQSMNTEAFF

V gene: TRBV28
D gene: TRBD1
clone size: -
J gene: TRBJ1-2
CDR3 DNA: TGTGCCAGCAGTTTGACCCCCCCCGACAGGGGCAAGGACACCTTC
CDR3 protein: CASSLTPPDRGKDTF

V gene: TRBV9
D gene: TRBD1
clone size: -
J gene: TRBJ2-1
CDR3 DNA: TGTGCCAGCAGCGTGACAGGGTTCTCGGGCAATGAGCAGTTCTTC
CDR3 protein: CASSVTGFSGNEQFF

V gene: TRBV29-1
D gene: TRBD2
clone size: once
J gene: TRBJ2-3
CDR3 DNA: TGCAGCGGAGGTTCGGGGGGGGCAGATACGCAGTATTTT
CDR3 protein: CSGGSGGADTQYF

V gene: TRBV20-1
D gene: TRBD2
clone size: -
J gene: TRBJ2-7
CDR3 DNA: TGCAGTGGTAGCGGGAGCGAGCAGTACTTC
CDR3 protein: CSGSGSEQYF

V gene: TRBV6-1
D gene: TRBD1
clone size: -
J gene: TRBJ1-2
CDR3 DNA: TGTGCCAGCAGTGTAAGGTCTCGGACAGGGAGCTTTGGCTACACCTTC
CDR3 protein: CASSVRSRTGSFGYTF

V gene: TRBV29-1
D gene: -
clone size: -
J gene: TRBJ2-1
CDR3 DNA: TGCAGCGTCAGCGGGACAACCTACAATGAGCAGTTCTTC
CDR3 protein: CSVSGTTYNEQFF

V gene: TRBV27
D gene: -
clone size: once
J gene: TRBJ2-1
CDR3 DNA: TGTGCCAGCCGGACCTTGGGTTACAATGAGCAGTTCTTC
CDR3 protein: CASRTLGYNEQFF

V gene: TRBV18
D gene: -
clone size: -
J gene: TRBJ1-2
CDR3 DNA: TGTGCCAGCTCACCACCGTCCGGCCGGTCGAACTATGGCTACACCTTC
CDR3 protein: CASSPPSGRSNYGYTF

V gene: TRBV28
D gene: -
clone size: -
J gene: TRBJ1-2
CDR3 DNA: TGTGCCAGCAGGCAGGGAAACTATGGCTACACCTTC
CDR3 protein: CASRQGNYGYTF

V gene: TRBV18
D gene: -
clone size: -
J gene: TRBJ2-1
CDR3 DNA: TGTGCCAGCTCACCACCTTCGGTTTCAGAGGGTGAGCAGTTCTTC
CDR3 protein: CASSPPSVSEGEQFF

V gene: TRBV5-1
D gene: -
clone size: -
J gene: TRBJ1-4
CDR3 DNA: TGCGCCAGCAGCCCGACACAGGGACTTAATGAAAAACTGTTTTTT
CDR3 protein: CASSPTQGLNEKLFF

V gene: TRBV7-3
D gene: TRBD2
clone size: -
J gene: TRBJ2-7
CDR3 DNA: TGTGCCAGCAGCAGAGGGACTAGCGGGAGGAACGAGCAGTACTTC
CDR3 protein: CASSRGTSGRNEQYF

V gene: TRBV7-2
D gene: -
clone size: once
J gene: TRBJ2-2
CDR3 DNA: TGTGCCAGCAGCTCCCACCCGGGCGGGGAGCTGTTTTTT
CDR3 protein: CASSSHPGGELFF

V gene: TRBV7-2
D gene: TRBD1
clone size: -
J gene: TRBJ1-5
CDR3 DNA: TGTGCCAGCAGCCAAACAGGGGGGTGGCAGCCCCAGCATTTT
CDR3 protein: CASSQTGGWQPQHF

V gene: TRBV7-9
D gene: -
clone size: -
J gene: TRBJ2-5
CDR3 DNA: TGTGCCAGCAGCTTGAGATTAGCGAGGGAGGAGACCCAGTACTTC
CDR3 protein: CASSLRLAREETQYF

V gene: TRBV27
D gene: -
clone size: -
J gene: TRBJ2-7
CDR3 DNA: TGTGCCAGCAGTTACCGACTGGGAGGTTCCTACGAGCAGTACTTC
CDR3 protein: CASSYRLGGSYEQYF

V gene: TRBV5-5
D gene: -
clone size: -
J gene: TRBJ2-1
CDR3 DNA: TGTGCCAGCAGCCCGTTAGTGGGCAATGAGCAGTTCTTC
CDR3 protein: CASSPLVGNEQFF

V gene: TRBV27
D gene: -
clone size: -
J gene: TRBJ2-7
CDR3 DNA: TGTGCCAGCAGTTTACCGGGGGCGGTACAGTACTTC
CDR3 protein: CASSLPGAVQYF

V gene: TRBV7-9
D gene: TRBD2
clone size: -
J gene: TRBJ2-1
CDR3 DNA: TGTGCCAGCAGCCCCGGGACTAGCCCCTTGGATGAGCAGTTCTTC
CDR3 protein: CASSPGTSPLDEQFF

V gene: TRBV28
D gene: TRBD1
clone size: -
J gene: TRBJ1-1
CDR3 DNA: TGTGCCAGCAGAACGACAGGGGATCAGAACACTGAAGCTTTCTTT
CDR3 protein: CASRTTGDQNTEAFF

V gene: TRBV18
D gene: -
clone size: -
J gene: TRBJ2-4
CDR3 DNA: TGTGCCAGCTCACCCCAGGCAGTAGCCAAAAACATTCAGTACTTC
CDR3 protein: CASSPQAVAKNIQYF

V gene: TRBV28
D gene: TRBD1
clone size: -
J gene: TRBJ2-7
CDR3 DNA: TGTGCCAGCAGCCCGACAGGGAACTACGAGCAGTACTTC
CDR3 protein: CASSPTGNYEQYF

V gene: TRBV11-2
D gene: TRBD2
clone size: -
J gene: TRBJ2-3
CDR3 DNA: TGTGCCAGCAGCCGTGGTAGCGGGAGGGGAGATACGCAGTATTTT
CDR3 protein: CASSRGSGRGDTQYF

V gene: TRBV11-2
D gene: -
clone size: -
J gene: TRBJ1-5
CDR3 DNA: TGTGCCAGCAGCAAAGGAGACAGTCGCAATCAGCCCCAGCATTTT
CDR3 protein: CASSKGDSRNQPQHF

V gene: TRBV5-5
D gene: -
clone size: -
J gene: TRBJ1-5
CDR3 DNA: TGTGCCAGCAGCTTGCATACGAGCCCTAGCAATCAGCCCCAGCATTTT
CDR3 protein: CASSLHTSPSNQPQHF

V gene: TRBV7-9
D gene: -
clone size: -
J gene: TRBJ1-1
CDR3 DNA: TGTGCCAGCAGCCTACAGACGAACACTGAAGCTTTCTTT
CDR3 protein: CASSLQTNTEAFF

V gene: TRBV20-1
D gene: -
clone size: -
J gene: TRBJ2-1
CDR3 DNA: TGCAGTGTTGCGTGGAGCCATGAGCAGTTCTTC
CDR3 protein: CSVAWSHEQFF

V gene: TRBV5-4
D gene: TRBD1
clone size: -
J gene: TRBJ2-3
CDR3 DNA: TGTGCCAGCAGCGGGGCACAGGGGGTCACAGATACGCAGTATTTT
CDR3 protein: CASSGAQGVTDTQYF

V gene: TRBV14
D gene: -
clone size: -
J gene: TRBJ1-1
CDR3 DNA: TGTGCCAGCAGCCAAGTAAGGGCCTCCGGAATACTCGCTGAAGCTTTCTTT
CDR3 protein: CASSQVRASGILAEAFF

V gene: TRBV29-1
D gene: -
clone size: -
J gene: TRBJ2-3
CDR3 DNA: TGCAGCGTTGATCCTAGCACAGATACGCAGTATTTT
CDR3 protein: CSVDPSTDTQYF

V gene: TRBV18
D gene: -
clone size: once
J gene: TRBJ2-7
CDR3 DNA: TGTGCCAGCTCACGTCTGCCTGGGGGGACCCACGAGCAGTACTTC
CDR3 protein: CASSRLPGGTHEQYF

V gene: TRBV4-1
D gene: -
clone size: -
J gene: TRBJ2-4
CDR3 DNA: TGCGCCAGCAGCCAAACGGGGTTAGCAGGCGACATTCAGTACTTC
CDR3 protein: CASSQTGLAGDIQYF

V gene: TRBV9
D gene: TRBD2
clone size: once
J gene: TRBJ2-1
CDR3 DNA: TGTGCCAGCAGCGCAGGATTAGGGACTAGCGGGAGAAATGAGCAGTTCTTC
CDR3 protein: CASSAGLGTSGRNEQFF

V gene: TRBV5-5
D gene: TRBD1
clone size: -
J gene: TRBJ1-2
CDR3 DNA: TGTGCCAGCAGCTTGGCGACAGGGTATGGCTACACCTTC
CDR3 protein: CASSLATGYGYTF

V gene: TRBV7-6
D gene: TRBD1
clone size: -
J gene: TRBJ1-1
CDR3 DNA: TGTGCCAGCAGCTTAAGCCCCCGAAGGGACAGGGCGAACACTGAAGCTTTCTTT
CDR3 protein: CASSLSPRRDRANTEAFF

V gene: TRBV5-4
D gene: -
clone size: -
J gene: TRBJ2-7
CDR3 DNA: TGTGCCAGCAGCTTGGCCGGCGGGTTCGGTTACGAGCAGTACTTC
CDR3 protein: CASSLAGGFGYEQYF

V gene: TRBV5-4
D gene: -
clone size: -
J gene: TRBJ1-2
CDR3 DNA: TGTGCCAGCAGCTTGATCGCGGGGTTGAACTATGGCTACACCTTC
CDR3 protein: CASSLIAGLNYGYTF

V gene: TRBV28
D gene: -
clone size: -
J gene: TRBJ2-3
CDR3 DNA: TGTGCCAGCAGTAGGGACGGAGTCATCACAGATACGCAGTATTTT
CDR3 protein: CASSRDGVITDTQYF

V gene: TRBV28
D gene: -
clone size: -
J gene: TRBJ1-4
CDR3 DNA: TGTGCCAGCAGTTTAGTGGGGGGGGCTCGGGAAAAACTGTTTTTT
CDR3 protein: CASSLVGGAREKLFF

V gene: TRBV6-5
D gene: -
clone size: -
J gene: TRBJ1-2
CDR3 DNA: TGTGCCAGCAATCAGGCCGGTAACTATGGCTACACCTTC
CDR3 protein: CASNQAGNYGYTF

V gene: TRBV9
D gene: -
clone size: -
J gene: TRBJ1-1
CDR3 DNA: TGTGCCAGCAGCTTAAGCGTTGGGGCGGCTGAAGCTTTCTTT
CDR3 protein: CASSLSVGAAEAFF

V gene: TRBV27
D gene: -
clone size: -
J gene: TRBJ1-2
CDR3 DNA: TGTGCCAGCAGTTTATCATGGGGGGGCGGGGTCTATGGCTACACCTTC
CDR3 protein: CASSLSWGGGVYGYTF